The rows below give T cell receptor beta chains drawn from one sample of a study of patients and donors after allogeneic stem cell transplantation. A single record per CDR3 protein comes from TCRdb applying MiXCR to the RT-PCR reads. There are tens of thousands of distinct CDR3 sequences in the sample; roughly 29% occur only once, and around 27% lies in the top ten. The sequencing input was blood, either unsorted or a sorted T cell fraction (not recorded which). These receptors originate from a human donor who was either an allogeneic HSCT recipient or a stem cell or donor lymphocyte infusion donor (not recorded which). It is not recorded whose cells these are; they may come from a transplant donor. CDR3s include the opening cysteine and the closing phenylalanine or tryptophan. Each record gives: clone size, D gene, J gene, V gene, CDR3 DNA, CDR3 protein. A D gene is named only where the DNA matches it firmly. Part of the rows lack a size; the others show once, few, many or a class for expanded clones.

few . TRBJ2-2 TRBV24-1 TGTGCCACCAGTGATTTGCGTCAGGGGTACACCGGGGAGCTGTTTTTT CATSDLRQGYTGELFF
few TRBD1 TRBJ1-5 TRBV24-1 TGTGCCACCAGTGATGGGACAGGGAGAGGGGACATTCAGCCCCAGCATTTT CATSDGTGRGDIQPQHF
. . TRBJ2-5 TRBV5-1 TGCGCCAGCAGCTCAGGGGGAGGGGAGACCCAGTACTTC CASSSGGGETQYF
. TRBD1 TRBJ1-4 TRBV12-3/TRBV12-4 TGTGCCAGCAGTTTCCCCCTAGGGGGCGGGGATGAAAAACTGTTTTTT CASSFPLGGGDEKLFF
few . TRBJ2-7 TRBV5-1 TGCGCCAGCAGCACCTACAGCGTCTTGGTCTACGAGCAGTACTTC CASSTYSVLVYEQYF
many . TRBJ1-1 TRBV12-3/TRBV12-4 TGTGCCAGCAGCCCAGCTGACAGGCGGAACACTGAAGCTTTCTTT CASSPADRRNTEAFF
. . TRBJ1-5 TRBV12-3/TRBV12-4 TGTGCCAGCAGTTTTTACAGTCGGCCCCAGCATTTT CASSFYSRPQHF
. . TRBJ2-1 TRBV27 TGTGCCAGCAGTCCATATCAGGGGTGGGGCAATGAGCAGTTCTTC CASSPYQGWGNEQFF
. TRBD2 TRBJ2-2 TRBV5-1 TGCGCCAGCAGCGATCGACAGATTAGCGGGAGATTAACCGGGGAGCTGTTTTTT CASSDRQISGRLTGELFF
. . TRBJ2-2 TRBV5-1 TGCGCCAGCAGCAACAGACGAACGAACACCGGGGAGCTGTTTTTT CASSNRRTNTGELFF
. . TRBJ2-3 TRBV4-2 TGTGCCAGCAGCCAAGTGGGCTTAGATACGCAGTATTTT CASSQVGLDTQYF
few TRBD1 TRBJ2-7 TRBV24-1 TGTGCCACCAGTGATCCCGGGACAGCCGCCTCCGAGCAGTACTTC CATSDPGTAASEQYF
. TRBD1 TRBJ2-1 TRBV20-1 TGCAGTGCTAGAGAAAGACAGGGAGCTTACAATGAGCAGTTCTTC CSARERQGAYNEQFF
medium-sized . TRBJ2-5 TRBV6-5 TGTGCCAGCAGTTACTGCCTATTTGGATTACAGGGTTGTTTGGAGACCCAGTACTTC CASSYCLFGLQGCLETQYF
. TRBD1 TRBJ2-2 TRBV10-3 TGTGCCATCAGTATTGGACAGGGTCACACCGGGGAGCTGTTTTTT CAISIGQGHTGELFF
. . TRBJ1-2 TRBV6-4 TGTGCCAGCAGTGACGGGGGCCCTAGTGGCTACACCTTC CASSDGGPSGYTF
. . TRBJ2-1 TRBV20-1 TGCAGTGCTAGAGGGATGACAGCTCCCAATGAGCAGTTCTTC CSARGMTAPNEQFF
. . TRBJ2-1 TRBV5-1 TGCGCCAGCAGCTTGGTAGTTGGGCATGAGCAGTTCTTC CASSLVVGHEQFF
. TRBD2 TRBJ2-1 TRBV12-3/TRBV12-4 TGTGCCAGCAGCGGTAGCGGGAGTAATGACAATGAGCAGTTCTTC CASSGSGSNDNEQFF
. . TRBJ1-6 TRBV2 TGTGCCAGCAGCGTACAGGGATCCTATAATTCACCCCTCCACTTT CASSVQGSYNSPLHF
. . TRBJ2-1 TRBV20-1 TGCAGTGCTGAGGGGGTGGGGCCTTACAATGAGCAGTTCTTC CSAEGVGPYNEQFF
. . TRBJ1-5 TRBV7-2 TGTGCCAGCAGCTTAGCTTGGGTCGTCCAGGCCCCCCAGCATTTT CASSLAWVVQAPQHF
. . TRBJ2-7 TRBV30 TGTGCCTGGACACGGACACAGGAATTTTACGAGCAGTACTTC CAWTRTQEFYEQYF
few . TRBJ2-7 TRBV29-1 TGCAGCGCCTTGGAGCAGGGGAGGAACGAGCAGTACTTC CSALEQGRNEQYF
. . TRBJ1-5 TRBV7-8 TGTGCCAGCAGCTTAGGGAGCTATAGCAATCAGCCCCAGCATTTT CASSLGSYSNQPQHF
few . TRBJ1-3 TRBV5-1 TGCGCCAGCAGTCCCGCGGGGGTTGGAAACACCATATATTTT CASSPAGVGNTIYF
. . TRBJ1-5 TRBV15 TGTGCCACCAGCAGAGATCCGGGGGTTCAGCCCCAGCATTTT CATSRDPGVQPQHF
few TRBD2 TRBJ2-5 TRBV6-1 TGTGCCAGCAGTGAAGGTTGGGGGGGGACTCAAGAGACCCAGTACTTC CASSEGWGGTQETQYF
. . TRBJ2-1 TRBV3-1 TGTGCCAGCAGCCAGGCTGAACAGGGTCCGTATGAGCAGTTCTTC CASSQAEQGPYEQFF
few TRBD1 TRBJ1-1 TRBV11-3 TGTGCCAGCAGCACGGGACAGGGGGCGAGGGCTGAAGCTTTCTTT CASSTGQGARAEAFF